Shown below are 4 T cell receptor beta chains from a single sample sequenced in a study of OX40 agonist ivuxolimab in advanced cancers. Produced via immunoSEQ multiplex PCR; TCRdb's table is partial and in-frame only. Counted here are some 27,000 clones, 65% to 90% occurring once; the ten biggest clones make up approximately 15%. The sample consisted of CD4+ or CD8+ T cells sorted from blood, taken in a trial of the OX40 agonist ivuxolimab. These receptors all come from an adult with an advanced solid tumor such as melanoma, head and neck, liver or kidney cancer.

The gene calls are TRBV5-5 and TRBJ2-7, with 7 bases matching TRBD1. J gave up 0 bases and V 4 bases, and 13 bases lay outside the gene matches. Germline V gene sequence: CDR1 SGHKS, CDR2 YYEKEE (reference sequence). The CDR3 sequence is 17 residues long. The CDR3 protein is CASSTGIQGKSSYEQYF. The CDR3 DNA reads as TGTGCCAGCAGCACGGGGATACAGGGGAAGAGCTCCTACGAGCAGTACTTC.

The V call is TRBV4-1, the J call TRBJ2-1; D call uncertain. The V gene's germline CDR1 is MGHRA and CDR2 YSYEKL. This CDR3 comprises 13 residues. Trimming cost V 2 bases and J 12 bases, with 14 bases left between them. In DNA, the CDR3 is TGCGCCAGCAGCCAACGACCTCTTACGGGGCAGTTCTTC. It translates to CASSQRPLTGQFF.

The chain uses TRBV19 and TRBJ1-5; the D is unclear. V was pared by 4 bases and J by 0 bases, with 10 bases between. The CDR3 covers 15 residues. Germline V gene lookup returns CDR1 LNHDA and CDR2 SQIVND (reference sequence). DNA of the CDR3: TGTGCCAGTAGTACGTGGGGTATTAGCAATCAGCCCCAGCATTTT. Residues: CASSTWGISNQPQHF.

V is TRBV5-5 and J is TRBJ1-1, with a weak D call TRBD1 (6 bases). The V end lost 2 bases, the J end lost 6 bases, and 14 bases lay between the germline ends. This CDR3 is 14 amino acids long. Germline V gives CDR1 SGHKS, CDR2 YYEKEE (reference sequence). The CDR3 sequence is CASSLPTGYPEAFF. CDR3 nucleotide sequence: TGTGCCAGCAGCTTACCAACAGGGTACCCTGAAGCTTTCTTT.